Listed here are 29 T cell receptor beta chains from one sample, sequenced in a study of shared clonotypes between healthy human individuals. Clones were read by immunoSEQ multiplex PCR, and TCRdb kept only the in-frame ones, dropping some. Here the sample spans millions of clones, over 90% being singletons. The sample taken for sequencing was naive CD4+ T cells from PBMCs. The subset: CD45RA+ positively selected. Every receptor here comes from a man aged 18 to 29 in good health. Some clones in this sample may be carry-over from other donors' samples.

The genes are TRBV11-2 and TRBJ2-5; 7 bases agree with TRBD2. This CDR3 comprises 15 residues. The J segment lost 7 bases and the V segment lost 2 bases, leaving 10 bases of the junction unmatched. The germline V gene encodes CDR1 SGHAT and CDR2 FQNNGV. DNA for the CDR3: TGTGCCAGCAGCTTAAGTCTAGCGGCGATCGGGACCCAGTACTTC. As protein: CASSLSLAAIGTQYF.

The genes are TRBV9 and TRBJ2-3, with D possibly being TRBD2 (5 bases). Germline values: CDR1 SGDLS, CDR2 YYNGEE. Deletions cut 0 bases from V and 2 bases from J, with 10 bases between. The CDR3 is 15 amino acids. The CDR3 reads CASSVGGAATDTQYF. The CDR3, as DNA: TGTGCCAGCAGCGTAGGCGGAGCGGCCACAGATACGCAGTATTTT.

V usage is TRBV19 and J usage is TRBJ2-6; the D is unclear. With 8 bases removed from V and 4 bases from J, the gap between germline ends came to 18 bases. CDR3 size: 16 residues. Germline CDR1 reads LNHDA; CDR2 reads SQIVND (reference sequence). The CDR3 reads CASLDGSVAGANVLTF. The CDR3 coding sequence is TGTGCCAGTTTGGACGGATCGGTAGCAGGGGCCAACGTCCTGACTTTC. The full variable domain, with the rest looked up from reference TRBV19 and TRBJ2-6, is DGGITQSPKYLFRKEGQNVTLSCEQNLNHDAMYWYRQDPGQGLRLIYYSQIVNDFQKGDIAEGYSVSREKKESFPLTVTSAQKNPTAFYLCASLDGSVAGANVLTFGAGSRLTVL.

J is TRBJ2-3 and V is TRBV5-4; 8 bases agree with TRBD1. Germline-derived CDR1 and CDR2 are SGHNT and YYREEE (reference sequence). The V and J ends lost 4 bases and 4 bases, in that order; junction bases with no gene match: 8. CDR3 length: 15 residues. In DNA form, the CDR3 reads TGTGCCAGCAGCCGGACAGGGAATTCAGCAGATACGCAGTATTTT. Translating gives CASSRTGNSADTQYF.

The V and J genes are TRBV19 and TRBJ1-4; D uncertain. V was clipped by 9 bases and J by 8 bases, with 16 bases between them. There are 13 residues in the CDR3. Germline-derived CDR1 and CDR2 are LNHDA and SQIVND (reference sequence). In DNA, the CDR3 is TGTGCCAGCCCGACCCCATCCCGCGAAAAACTGTTTTTT. Translated: CASPTPSREKLFF.

This rearrangement joins TRBV25-1 to TRBJ2-3, with 9 positions matching TRBD2. CDR1 is MGHDK and CDR2 is SYGVNS in the germline V gene. The CDR3 sequence is 17 residues long. After removal of 5 bases from V and 4 bases from J, the junction contained 13 bases not matched to a gene. CDR3 amino acids: CASSRASGMSSADTQYF. The CDR3 bases are TGTGCCAGCAGTCGGGCTAGCGGGATGAGCTCCGCAGATACGCAGTATTTT.

The CDR3, as DNA: TGTGCCAGCAGCTTGGCCCCGGACAGGGGGAACTATGGCTACACCTTC. Translated: CASSLAPDRGNYGYTF. The chain is built from TRBV5-5 and TRBJ1-2, with 10 nucleotides matching TRBD1. V was clipped by 0 bases and J by 2 bases; unmatched bases: 4. Germline assignment: CDR1 SGHKS and CDR2 YYEKEE (reference sequence). The CDR3 covers 16 residues.

V and J are TRBV4-3 and TRBJ2-7, with D perhaps matching TRBD1 (5 bases). CDR1 and CDR2 from the germline V gene are LGHNA and YSLEER. Trimming shortened V by 0 bases and J by 3 bases, and 9 bases separated the two germline ends. The CDR3 loop spans 14 amino acids. The CDR3 DNA is TGCGCCAGCAGCCAAGAGGCAGGGAACTACGAGCAGTACTTC. Amino acid sequence: CASSQEAGNYEQYF.

This chain links TRBV5-1 with TRBJ2-5, with D possibly TRBD1 on 6 matching bases. The V gene lost 0 bases and the J gene lost 4 bases, with 10 bases spanning the gap. This CDR3 has 14 residues. The V gene's germline CDR1 is SGHRS and CDR2 YFSETQ. CDR3 DNA sequence: TGCGCCAGCAGCTTGGCAGACAGGTCAGAGACCCAGTACTTC. It codes for CASSLADRSETQYF.

The chain recombines TRBV5-1 with TRBJ1-3; D is unclear. CDR1 is SGHRS, CDR2 YFSETQ, per germline. The CDR3 spans 15 residues. Trimming took off 4 bases at V and 0 bases at J, with 11 bases between the two ends. DNA for the CDR3: TGCGCCAGCAGCGCCACAGTGAACTCTGGAAACACCATATATTTT. As protein: CASSATVNSGNTIYF.

This chain joins TRBV5-8 and TRBJ2-7; no clear D gene. Germline V lookup: CDR1 SGHTS, CDR2 YDEGEE. V dropped 9 bases and J dropped 3 bases, with 1 base sitting between them. This CDR3 contains 8 residues. CDR3 nucleotides: TGTGCCAACTACGAGCAGTACTTC. It yields the protein CANYEQYF. Using reference TRBV5-8 and TRBJ2-7 for the parts outside the CDR3, the full variable domain is EAGVTQSPTHLIKTRGQQATLRCSPISGHTSVYWYQQALGLGLQFLLWYDEGEERNRGNFPPRFSGRQFPNYSSELNVNALELEDSALYLCANYEQYFGPGTRLTVT.

V is TRBV29-1 and J is TRBJ2-5; the match to TRBD2 covers 9 bases. The J segment lost 7 bases and the V segment lost 8 bases, leaving 14 bases of the junction unmatched. The CDR3 has 14 amino acids. CDR1 and CDR2 from the germline V gene are SQVTM and ANQGSEA. The CDR3 loop reads CSFWTSVGAGTQYF. CDR3 DNA sequence: TGCAGCTTTTGGACTAGCGTAGGGGCCGGGACCCAGTACTTC.

This chain connects TRBV28 to TRBJ2-1, with 8 nucleotides matching TRBD2. Losses at the gene ends were 4 bases for V and 8 bases for J; bases not matched to a gene: 16. This CDR3 spans 17 amino acids. The germline V gene has CDR1 MDHEN and CDR2 SYDVKM. DNA for the CDR3: TGTGCCAGCAGTTCCCTACCCGCGCGGGAGGATTGGCATGAGCAGTTCTTC. Its translation is CASSSLPAREDWHEQFF.

The chain links TRBV7-9 to TRBJ2-7, with D uncertain. The germline gives CDR1 SEHNR, CDR2 FQNEAQ (reference sequence). The CDR3 loop spans 15 amino acids. Trimming shortened V by 0 bases and J by 0 bases, and 9 bases separated the two germline ends. CDR3 in amino acids: CASSLAPQSSYEQYF. CDR3 bases: TGTGCCAGCAGCTTAGCTCCCCAGAGCTCCTACGAGCAGTACTTC.

The rearrangement joins TRBV2 to TRBJ1-4, with TRBD1 identical over 9 bases. Germline V gives CDR1 SNHLY, CDR2 FYNNEI. Germline trimming cut 4 bases from V and 8 bases from J; bases unmatched to any gene: 11. This CDR3 has 16 amino acids. CDR3 coding DNA: TGTGCCAGCAGTGGACCGGGACAGGGTCAGCAAGAAAAACTGTTTTTT. Its translation: CASSGPGQGQQEKLFF.

The CDR3 sequence: CASSFRQMNTEAFF. Written as DNA, the CDR3 is TGTGCCAGCAGCTTCCGACAGATGAACACTGAAGCTTTCTTT. This chain joins TRBV7-8 and TRBJ1-1; tentative D call: TRBD1 (5 bases). V shed 3 bases and J shed 0 bases, with 8 bases lying between them. The CDR3 runs 14 residues. Germline V gene data show CDR1 as SGHVS and CDR2 as FQNEAQ.

The rearrangement links TRBV9 to TRBJ2-1; TRBD2 matches at 10 bases. The CDR3 length is 15 residues. CDR1 is SGDLS, CDR2 YYNGEE, per germline. Losses at the gene ends were 2 bases for V and 5 bases for J; bases not matched to a gene: 4. The CDR3 DNA reads as TGTGCCAGCAGCGTTGCTGGACTAGCGGACAATGAGCAGTTCTTC. Protein sequence: CASSVAGLADNEQFF.

V gene TRBV7-2 combines with J gene TRBJ1-2; D gene uncertain. CDR3 length: 13 residues. The germline CDR1 and CDR2 sequences are SGHTA and FQGNSA. V gave up 5 bases and J gave up 7 bases, with 14 bases separating them. The CDR3 sequence: CASSAEARIGYTF. The CDR3 bases are TGTGCCAGCAGCGCCGAGGCACGTATTGGCTACACCTTC.

The genes are TRBV5-1 and TRBJ2-1; the D gene is possibly TRBD1 (6 bases). V was cut by 3 bases and J by 0 bases, with 10 bases left in between. The CDR3 consists of 15 residues. The germline V gene encodes CDR1 SGHRS and CDR2 YFSETQ. The CDR3 here is CASSSDSSSYNEQFF. DNA of the CDR3: TGCGCCAGCAGCTCGGACAGTTCCTCCTACAATGAGCAGTTCTTC.

The gene calls are TRBV30 and TRBJ1-3; D is undetermined. The length of the CDR3 is 14 residues. Trimming left V 4 bases short and J 0 bases short, with 10 bases between. Looked up from germline, CDR1 is GTSNPN and CDR2 is SVGIG (reference sequence). CDR3 DNA sequence: TGTGCCTGGATGGAGGTGAGCTCTGGAAACACCATATATTTT. Translated, it gives CAWMEVSSGNTIYF.

The rearrangement joins TRBV2 to TRBJ1-5; D gene uncertain. Germline V gene data show CDR1 as SNHLY and CDR2 as FYNNEI. Trimming pared 1 base from V and 7 bases from J, leaving 11 bases between. The CDR3 spans 14 residues. The DNA of the CDR3 is TGTGCCAGCAGTGAAGTTTCGGTGGACCAGCCCCAGCATTTT. Amino acid sequence: CASSEVSVDQPQHF.

This clone was observed once. V is TRBV28 and J is TRBJ2-7, with D possibly TRBD1 on 5 matching bases. Between the trimmed V and J ends, which lost 2 bases and 0 bases, there was a span of 11 bases. This CDR3 is 15 amino acids long. Germline loops: CDR1 MDHEN, CDR2 SYDVKM. The CDR3 region is CASSLGQGFSYEQYF. The CDR3 DNA sequence: TGTGCCAGCAGTTTAGGTCAGGGATTCTCCTACGAGCAGTACTTC.

The chain joins TRBV29-1 to TRBJ2-7; 12 positions agree with TRBD2. Germline V gene lookup returns CDR1 SQVTM and CDR2 ANQGSEA. The CDR3 has 14 amino acids. The V segment lost 7 bases and the J segment 2 bases; nucleotides outside the gene matches: 6. As DNA, the CDR3 is TGCAGCGCCGGACTAGCGGGGCCGACCTACGAGCAGTACTTC. It specifies CSAGLAGPTYEQYF.

This clone has a handful of counts. The V call is TRBV19, the J call TRBJ1-5, with D hard to call. The CDR3 runs 13 residues. V was trimmed by 3 bases and J by 5 bases, leaving 8 bases between them. The germline CDR1 and CDR2 sequences are LNHDA and SQIVND (reference sequence). The CDR3 is CASSMRQDQPQHF. In DNA, the CDR3 is TGTGCCAGTAGTATGAGGCAGGATCAGCCCCAGCATTTT. Together with reference TRBV19 and TRBJ1-5, the CDR3 gives the full variable domain: DGGITQSPKYLFRKEGQNVTLSCEQNLNHDAMYWYRQDPGQGLRLIYYSQIVNDFQKGDIAEGYSVSREKKESFPLTVTSAQKNPTAFYLCASSMRQDQPQHFGDGTRLSIL.

This chain connects TRBV6-5 to TRBJ2-7, with TRBD2 matching 7 bases. Germline V lookup: CDR1 MNHEY, CDR2 SVGAGI. This CDR3 region has 15 residues. Trimming took 1 base from V and 0 from J; bases not matched to a gene: 3. CDR3 nucleotides: TGTGCCAGCAGTTACTTAGCGGGCGACTCCTACGAGCAGTACTTC. Translation gives CASSYLAGDSYEQYF.

V gene TRBV10-3 combines with J gene TRBJ2-1; D is possibly TRBD1 or TRBD2 (5 bases each). The germline V and J ends were trimmed by 4 bases and 4 bases, with 14 bases remaining between them. The CDR3 totals 15 residues. The germline V gene encodes CDR1 ENHRY and CDR2 SYGVKD. This chain's CDR3 is CAISVNRDDYNEQFF. The CDR3 bases are TGTGCCATCAGTGTCAACCGGGACGATTACAATGAGCAGTTCTTC.

This sequence joins TRBV19 and TRBJ1-5; D gene unclear. The V and J ends lost 1 base and 7 bases respectively, with 17 bases between them. Germline CDR1 LNHDA, CDR2 SQIVND (reference sequence). The length of the CDR3 is 16 residues. DNA for the CDR3: TGTGCCAGTAGTATAGTTGGATCCAGAGGGTCACAGCCCCAGCATTTT. Protein product: CASSIVGSRGSQPQHF.

The chain couples TRBV7-3 to TRBJ2-5; 7 bases agree with TRBD1. CDR3 length: 14 amino acids. V gave up 3 bases and J gave up 5 bases; unmatched junction bases: 6. The germline V gene has CDR1 SGHTA and CDR2 FQGTGA. The CDR3 region is CASSLGQTGETQYF. Here the CDR3 DNA reads TGTGCCAGCAGCTTGGGACAGACGGGGGAGACCCAGTACTTC.

On this clone: The same CDR3 also results from other DNA sequences found in this sample. The chain is built from TRBV5-1 and TRBJ1-3, with D uncertain. Per the germline V gene, CDR1 is SGHRS and CDR2 is YFSETQ. V lost 0 bases, J lost 0 bases, and 4 bases lay in between. The CDR3 runs to 14 residues. Here the CDR3 reads CASSLGSSGNTIYF. The CDR3 coding sequence is TGCGCCAGCAGCTTGGGGAGCTCTGGAAACACCATATATTTT.